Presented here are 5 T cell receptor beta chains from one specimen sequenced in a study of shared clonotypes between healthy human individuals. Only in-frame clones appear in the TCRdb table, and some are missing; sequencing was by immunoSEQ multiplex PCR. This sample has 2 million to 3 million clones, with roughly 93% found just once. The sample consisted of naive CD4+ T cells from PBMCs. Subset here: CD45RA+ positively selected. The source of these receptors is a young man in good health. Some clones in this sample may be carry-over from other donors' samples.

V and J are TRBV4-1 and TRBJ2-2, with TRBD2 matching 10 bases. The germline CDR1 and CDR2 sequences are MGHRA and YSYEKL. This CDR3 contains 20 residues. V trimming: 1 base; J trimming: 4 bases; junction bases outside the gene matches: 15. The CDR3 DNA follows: TGCGCCAGCAGCCAAGCGGCGGGACTAGCGCTGAGGCGTCCCACCGGGGAGCTGTTTTTT. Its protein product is CASSQAAGLALRRPTGELFF.

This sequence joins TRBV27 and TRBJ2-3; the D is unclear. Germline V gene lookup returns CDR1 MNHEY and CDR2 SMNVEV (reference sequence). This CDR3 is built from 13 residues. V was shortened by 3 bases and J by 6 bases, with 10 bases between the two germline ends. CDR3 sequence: CASSFGPHDTQYF. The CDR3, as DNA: TGTGCCAGCAGTTTTGGCCCCCACGATACGCAGTATTTT.

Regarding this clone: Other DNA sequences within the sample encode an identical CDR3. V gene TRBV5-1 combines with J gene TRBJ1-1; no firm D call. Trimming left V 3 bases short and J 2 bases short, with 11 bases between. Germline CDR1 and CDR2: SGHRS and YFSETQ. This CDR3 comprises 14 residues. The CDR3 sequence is CASSSGQPNTEAFF. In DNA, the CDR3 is TGCGCCAGCAGCTCCGGCCAACCCAACACTGAAGCTTTCTTT.

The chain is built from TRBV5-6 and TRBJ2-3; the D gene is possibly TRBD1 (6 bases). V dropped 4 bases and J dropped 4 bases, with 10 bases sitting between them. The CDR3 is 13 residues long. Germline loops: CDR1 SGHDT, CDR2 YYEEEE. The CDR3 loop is CASSPRGPDTQYF. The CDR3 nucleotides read TGTGCCAGCAGCCCCAGGGGCCCAGATACGCAGTATTTT.

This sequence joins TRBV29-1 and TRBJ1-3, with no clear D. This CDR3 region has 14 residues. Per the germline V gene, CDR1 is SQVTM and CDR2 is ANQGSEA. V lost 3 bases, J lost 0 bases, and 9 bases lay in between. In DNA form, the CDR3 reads TGCAGCGTTGACCAGGTCCTCTCTGGAAACACCATATATTTT. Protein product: CSVDQVLSGNTIYF.